A selection of T cell receptor beta chains follows, all from one sample in a study of T cells in Graves' hyperthyroidism and ophthalmopathy. Using its own MiXCR run on the multiplex PCR reads, TCRdb lists one record per CDR3 protein. Of about 720,000 distinct CDR3 sequences detected, around 15% appear once; the ten largest clones hold approximately 8.4%. The sample consisted of blood. Receptors were obtained from a man aged 18 to 35 with Graves' hyperthyroidism. The CDR3 runs from the conserved cysteine through the conserved F or W. D genes are given only for firm matches. Part of the rows lack a size; the others show once, few, many or a class for expanded clones.

clone size | D gene | CDR3 length | J gene | V gene | CDR3 DNA | CDR3 protein
few | TRBD1 | 14 | TRBJ1-2 | TRBV9 | TGTGCCAGCAGCGGGACGACAGGGTTAAAGGGCTACACCTTC | CASSGTTGLKGYTF
NA | TRBD2 | 14 | TRBJ2-1 | TRBV11-2 | TGTGCCAGCAGCCCGGAGCGGGGGGGGTATATACAGTTCTTC | CASSPERGGYIQFF
many | NA | 13 | TRBJ2-3 | TRBV28 | TGTGCCACAGCCTACGGGGCTTCAGATACGCAGTATTTT | CATAYGASDTQYF
many | TRBD2 | 15 | TRBJ2-7 | TRBV5-1 | TGCGCCAGCAGCTTAACGGCGGGAGCTACCTACGAGCAGTACTTC | CASSLTAGATYEQYF
few | NA | 11 | TRBJ1-1 | TRBV29-1 | TGCAGCGTTGATGTGAACACTGAAGCTTTCTTT | CSVDVNTEAFF
NA | TRBD1 | 14 | TRBJ2-7 | TRBV6-5 | TGTGCCAGCAGTTACGGGACAGGGTTCTTCGAGCAGTACTTC | CASSYGTGFFEQYF
many | TRBD1 | 14 | TRBJ1-6 | TRBV5-1 | TGCGCCAGCAACCGAGGACAGGGGGCTTCACCCCTCCACTTT | CASNRGQGASPLHF
NA | NA | 15 | TRBJ2-3 | TRBV5-1 | TGCGCCAGCAGCGGGGGCCCAGCCAGCACAGATACGCAGTATTTT | CASSGGPASTDTQYF
NA | NA | 16 | TRBJ2-6 | TRBV18 | TGTGCCAGCTCACCCACAGGACTCTCTGGGGCCAACGTCCTGACTTTC | CASSPTGLSGANVLTF
many | NA | 14 | TRBJ1-2 | TRBV12-3/TRBV12-4 | TGTGCCAGCACTCGGGGGGGCATTAACTATGGCTACACCTTC | CASTRGGINYGYTF
NA | NA | 15 | TRBJ2-3 | TRBV4-3 | TGCGCCAGCAGCCAAGACAGGAGAGGGTCAGATACGCAGTATTTT | CASSQDRRGSDTQYF
few | TRBD1 | 15 | TRBJ1-2 | TRBV11-2 | TGTGCCAGCAGCTTCTTAGCAGGGGGTGTCTATGGCTACACCTTC | CASSFLAGGVYGYTF
NA | TRBD1 | 15 | TRBJ1-4 | TRBV5-4 | TGTGCCAGCAGCTCCGGACAGGGGTCGAGTGAAAAACTGTTTTTT | CASSSGQGSSEKLFF
NA | NA | 17 | TRBJ1-4 | TRBV4-2 | TGTGCCAGCAGCCAAGATCGGCAGGTCGCGAGGGGTGAAAAACTGTTTTTT | CASSQDRQVARGEKLFF
many | NA | 13 | TRBJ1-2 | TRBV28 | TGTGCCAGCAGCCCCTTGGGCAGCTATGGCTACACCTTC | CASSPLGSYGYTF
many | NA | 15 | TRBJ2-7 | TRBV20-1 | TGCAGTGCTAGAGGTATGGCAGGGTTGATGTACGAGCAGTACTTC | CSARGMAGLMYEQYF
few | NA | 16 | TRBJ2-7 | TRBV6-2/TRBV6-3 | TGTGCCAGCAGCTTGGAATTACTACCGACGGGGAACGAGCAGTACTTC | CASSLELLPTGNEQYF
many | TRBD1 | 13 | TRBJ1-2 | TRBV6-1 | TGTGCCAGCAGGCGGGGACAGGACTATGGCTACACCTTC | CASRRGQDYGYTF
many | TRBD2 | 19 | TRBJ2-2 | TRBV12-3/TRBV12-4 | TGTGCCAGCATCAAAAGCCCATTTCTAGCGGGAGAGGGGACCGGGGAGCTGTTTTTT | CASIKSPFLAGEGTGELFF
NA | NA | 14 | TRBJ1-5 | TRBV12-3/TRBV12-4 | TGTGCCAGCAGTTATGACGGGCCCCATCAGCCCCAGCATTTT | CASSYDGPHQPQHF
NA | TRBD1 | 15 | TRBJ2-5 | TRBV7-7 | TGTGCCAGCAGCCCCGGACAGGGTTGGAGAGAGACCCAGTACTTC | CASSPGQGWRETQYF
many | TRBD2 | 15 | TRBJ2-1 | TRBV7-8 | TGTGCCAGCAGAGAGACTAGCGGGGATTACAATGAGCAGTTCTTC | CASRETSGDYNEQFF
many | NA | 16 | TRBJ2-1 | TRBV6-1 | TGTGCCAGCGAACCAGGGCGTAGGAGCTCCTACAATGAGCAGTTCTTC | CASEPGRRSSYNEQFF
few | TRBD2 | 18 | TRBJ2-1 | TRBV11-2 | TGTGCCAGCAGCTTGGGGACTAGCGGGAGGGCCTTCTACAATGAGCAGTTCTTC | CASSLGTSGRAFYNEQFF
many | NA | 11 | TRBJ2-7 | TRBV27 | TGTGCCAGTACCAATGGGGGGGAGCAGTACTTC | CASTNGGEQYF
many | NA | 17 | TRBJ2-7 | TRBV28 | TGTGCCAGCATCCCCCCTGGAGGAGCGGGTTACTCCTACGAGCAGTACTTC | CASIPPGGAGYSYEQYF
NA | NA | 14 | TRBJ2-7 | TRBV6-2/TRBV6-3 | TGTGCCAGCAAGGTTGTGGCGGAGACCTACGAGCAGTACTTC | CASKVVAETYEQYF
NA | NA | 16 | TRBJ2-1 | TRBV7-9 | TGTGCCAGCAGCTTTTTCCGGCCAGGCTCCTACAATGAGCAGTTCTTC | CASSFFRPGSYNEQFF
many | NA | 13 | TRBJ1-1 | TRBV2 | TGTGCCAGCAGTGAGGGTAAGAACACTGAAGCTTTCTTT | CASSEGKNTEAFF
NA | NA | 17 | TRBJ2-3 | TRBV9 | TGTGCCAGCAGCCCAGACCTACAGGGAGGAGGCACAGATACGCAGTATTTT | CASSPDLQGGGTDTQYF
many | NA | 14 | TRBJ2-1 | TRBV12-5 | TGTGCTAGTGGTTTGGTAGTTCTGGTCGATGAGCAGTTCTTC | CASGLVVLVDEQFF
many | NA | 14 | TRBJ2-1 | TRBV27 | TGTGCCAGCAGTTCCGTCGACTACCCTGGGGAGCAGTTCTTC | CASSSVDYPGEQFF
few | TRBD2 | 16 | TRBJ2-7 | TRBV6-1 | TGTGCCAGCCCAAGTCGTTTTAGCGGGAGCTCCTACGAGCAGTACTTC | CASPSRFSGSSYEQYF
NA | NA | 16 | TRBJ1-1 | TRBV15 | TGTGCCACCAGCAGAGATAACGAGGGTATGAACACTGAAGCTTTCTTT | CATSRDNEGMNTEAFF
few | NA | 13 | TRBJ1-6 | TRBV7-9 | TGTGCCAGCAGCTTAGGGAGCGATTCACCCCTCCACTTT | CASSLGSDSPLHF
many | NA | 13 | TRBJ1-2 | TRBV20-1 | TGCAGTGCTAGAGGCAGGTCCGGGCTTGGCTACACCTTC | CSARGRSGLGYTF
NA | NA | 14 | TRBJ2-7 | TRBV14 | TGTGCCAGCAGCCAAGATCTTCTTAACTACGAGCAGTACTTC | CASSQDLLNYEQYF
NA | NA | 14 | TRBJ2-7 | TRBV4-1 | TGCGCCAGCAGCCAACCGGGAAGCGTCTACGAGCAGTACTTC | CASSQPGSVYEQYF
few | TRBD2 | 15 | TRBJ2-7 | TRBV14 | TGTGCCAGCAGCCCAGACACTAGCGGGGCCTACGAGCAGTACTTC | CASSPDTSGAYEQYF
many | TRBD2 | 16 | TRBJ2-7 | TRBV11-1 | TGTGCCAGCAGCAAAACAGGACTAGCGGGAACCTACGAGCAGTACTTC | CASSKTGLAGTYEQYF
NA | NA | 14 | TRBJ2-7 | TRBV3-1 | TGTGCCAGCAGCCAAAGGGCGGGGTATCGAGAGCAGTACTTC | CASSQRAGYREQYF
many | NA | 13 | TRBJ2-3 | TRBV30 | TGTGCCTGGAGTAGGGATCTAACAGATACGCAGTATTTT | CAWSRDLTDTQYF
few | TRBD1 | 14 | TRBJ2-7 | TRBV20-1 | TGCAGTGCTAGCTCGACAGGGGGAGCCTACGAGCAGTACTTC | CSASSTGGAYEQYF
NA | TRBD1 | 15 | TRBJ1-4 | TRBV6-1 | TGTGCCAGCAGCCGCCCGGGACAGGGGATGGAAAAACTGTTTTTT | CASSRPGQGMEKLFF
few | NA | 15 | TRBJ2-2 | TRBV20-1 | TGCAGTGCTCCCAGGATAGGGGAGAACACCGGGGAGCTGTTTTTT | CSAPRIGENTGELFF